The next 21 T cell receptor beta chains were all read from a single sample in a study of T cells in narcolepsy. Assay used: immunoSEQ multiplex PCR; TCRdb lists only in-frame clones, some missing. The data hold some 25,000 clones, with 65% to 90% observed a single time. Sequenced sample: memory (CD45RA-) CD4+ T cells from blood. These receptors came from a human donor in good health.

The chain links TRBV6-1 to TRBJ2-7, with TRBD2 identical over 7 bases. The ends lost 4 bases at V and 0 bases at J; junction bases unmatched: 6. In germline, CDR1 is MNHNS, CDR2 SASEGT. This CDR3 spans 15 amino acids. DNA for the CDR3: TGTGCCAGCAGTGTTGAAGGGGAGGGCTCCTACGAGCAGTACTTC. Protein product: CASSVEGEGSYEQYF.

J is TRBJ1-1 and V is TRBV7-9, with D hard to call. The ends were cut back, 3 bases at V and 4 bases at J, with 3 bases in the middle. From germline, CDR1 is SEHNR and CDR2 FQNEAQ (reference sequence). This CDR3 contains 11 residues. The CDR3 nucleotides are TGTGCCAGCAGCTTGATCACTGAAGCTTTCTTT. This gives the protein CASSLITEAFF.

This clone was seen only a few times. The rearrangement joins TRBV28 to TRBJ1-5; D ambiguous. The V end lost 2 bases, the J end lost 0 bases, and 14 bases lay between the germline ends. Germline-derived CDR1 and CDR2 are MDHEN and SYDVKM. The CDR3 sequence is 17 residues long. As DNA, the CDR3 is TGTGCCAGCAGTTTACCAGCTTCACTGTATAGCAATCAGCCCCAGCATTTT. Amino acid sequence: CASSLPASLYSNQPQHF.

This clone came up a few times. The J gene is TRBJ2-7, the V gene TRBV7-9, with no clear D. Trimming took 5 bases from V and 2 from J, leaving 10 bases between them. CDR3 length: 13 residues. CDR1 and CDR2 (germline): SEHNR, FQNEAQ (reference sequence). The CDR3 sequence is CASSLEATYEQYF. The CDR3 region has the DNA TGTGCCAGCAGCCTCGAAGCTACCTACGAGCAGTACTTC.

The chain couples TRBV30 to TRBJ2-1, with D tentatively TRBD1 or TRBD2 (5 bases each). The CDR3 covers 13 residues. V was clipped by 7 bases and J by 4 bases, with 14 bases between them. Germline CDR1 GTSNPN, CDR2 SVGIG (reference sequence). The CDR3 region has the DNA TGTGCCTTCAGCGAAGGGACGTACAATGAGCAGTTCTTC. Translating it yields CAFSEGTYNEQFF.

This chain uses TRBV9 with TRBJ1-6; D uncertain. This CDR3 region has 13 residues. V shed 3 bases and J shed 6 bases, with 7 bases lying between them. Germline V lookup: CDR1 SGDLS, CDR2 YYNGEE. CDR3 sequence reads: CASSDGGNSPLHF. Here the CDR3 DNA reads TGTGCCAGCAGCGATGGCGGTAATTCACCCCTCCACTTT.

This clone was seen just once. The V and J genes are TRBV5-1 and TRBJ2-7; no firm D call. Deletions cut 0 bases from V and 2 bases from J, with 12 bases between. Germline V gene sequence: CDR1 SGHRS, CDR2 YFSETQ. The CDR3 contains 15 residues. For the CDR3, the DNA is TGCGCCAGCAGCTTGGCACCGACAAACGCCTACGAGCAGTACTTC. It codes for CASSLAPTNAYEQYF.

The rearrangement uses TRBV7-8 and TRBJ2-7; 10 bases line up with TRBD2. The CDR3 length is 17 residues. Trimming removed 1 base from V and 5 bases from J; junction bases left unmatched: 11. The germline CDR1 and CDR2 sequences are SGHVS and FQNEAQ. Here the CDR3 reads CASSLGTSAGGPHEQYF. CDR3 DNA: TGTGCCAGCAGCTTAGGGACCTCAGCGGGAGGGCCCCACGAGCAGTACTTC.

The chain is built from TRBV30 and TRBJ1-4, with a tentative D call TRBD1 (6 bases). CDR1 and CDR2 from the germline V gene are GTSNPN and SVGIG (reference sequence). Trimming pared 4 bases from V and 6 bases from J, leaving 9 bases between. The CDR3 runs 12 residues. CDR3 in DNA: TGTGCCTGGAACAGGGTAGATGAAAAACTGTTTTTT. It translates to CAWNRVDEKLFF.

The chain has TRBV4-2 and TRBJ2-5; D call uncertain. The ends were cut back, 0 bases at V and 4 bases at J, with 6 bases in the middle. Germline V gene sequence: CDR1 LGHNA, CDR2 YNFKEQ. This CDR3 spans 13 amino acids. As DNA, the CDR3 is TGTGCCAGCAGCCAAGATATAAGAGAGACCCAGTACTTC. This translates into CASSQDIRETQYF.

This clone has only a few counts. This chain joins TRBV7-6 and TRBJ2-7, with D possibly being TRBD1 (7 bases). The V end lost 2 bases, the J end lost 3 bases, and 11 bases lay between the germline ends. Looked up from germline, CDR1 is SGHVS and CDR2 is FNYEAQ. CDR3 size: 14 residues. CDR3 bases: TGTGCCAGCAGCTTATCGCAGGGGGGCTACGAGCAGTACTTC. Protein: CASSLSQGGYEQYF. The whole variable domain, remainder taken from reference TRBV7-6 and TRBJ2-7, is GAGVSQSPRYKVTKRGQDVALRCDPISGHVSLYWYRQALGQGPEFLTYFNYEAQQDKSGLPNDRFSAERPEGSISTLTIQRTEQRDSAMYRCASSLSQGGYEQYFGPGTRLTVT.

The chain's CDR3 is CASSFKGWAGNTIYF. The CDR3 DNA is TGTGCCAGCAGTTTTAAGGGATGGGCTGGAAACACCATATATTTT. This chain uses TRBV28 with TRBJ1-3, with unresolved D. The CDR3 consists of 15 residues. The germline gives CDR1 MDHEN, CDR2 SYDVKM. Trimming removed 3 bases at V and 2 bases at J, with 11 bases between. Supplemented by reference TRBV28 and TRBJ1-3, the full variable domain reads DVKVTQSSRYLVKRTGEKVFLECVQDMDHENMFWYRQDPGLGLRLIYFSYDVKMKEKGDIPEGYSVSREKKERFSLILESASTNQTSMYLCASSFKGWAGNTIYFGEGSWLTVV.

The chain carries TRBV19 and TRBJ1-1, with 7 bases that match TRBD1. This CDR3 has 11 amino acids. Germline CDR1 LNHDA, CDR2 SQIVND (reference sequence). V dropped 7 bases and J dropped 11; count of bases not matched to a gene: 7. For the CDR3, the DNA is TGTGCCAGTACCCAGAGGGGGCGGGCTTTCTTT. It encodes CASTQRGRAFF.

This chain joins TRBV5-1 and TRBJ2-7; D is unclear. Trimming cost V 1 base and J 7 bases, with 18 bases left between them. In germline, CDR1 is SGHRS, CDR2 YFSETQ. The CDR3 runs to 15 residues. The CDR3 loop is CASSLTGIPTGEQYF. Here the CDR3 DNA reads TGCGCCAGCAGCTTGACTGGGATCCCTACTGGGGAGCAGTACTTC. Full variable domain (missing parts from reference TRBV5-1 and TRBJ2-7): KAGVTQTPRYLIKTRGQQVTLSCSPISGHRSVSWYQQTPGQGLQFLFEYFSETQRNKGNFPGRFSGRQFSNSRSEMNVSTLELGDSALYLCASSLTGIPTGEQYFGPGTRLTVT.

The genes are TRBV6-1 and TRBJ2-1; maybe TRBD2 (5 bases). Germline CDR1 MNHNS, CDR2 SASEGT. The CDR3 loop spans 15 amino acids. The germline V and J ends were trimmed by 6 bases and 15 bases, with 27 bases remaining between them. DNA of the CDR3: TGTGCCAGCAGCGCCGGCGGGCGTGGAGCGGAATTGGGGTTCTTC. Translated: CASSAGGRGAELGFF.

The chain has TRBV27 and TRBJ1-1; TRBD1 matches at 7 bases. V shed 4 bases and J 4 bases; nucleotides not matched to a gene: 3. Germline-derived CDR1 and CDR2 are MNHEY and SMNVEV (reference sequence). The CDR3 is made up of 13 amino acids. The DNA of the CDR3 is TGTGCCAGCAGTTCAGGGGGTTTCACTGAAGCTTTCTTT. The encoded protein is CASSSGGFTEAFF.

This chain joins TRBV11-2 and TRBJ2-1; the match to TRBD2 covers 11 bases. Germline lookup yields CDR1 SGHAT and CDR2 FQNNGV. Trimming cost V 4 bases and J 4 bases; bases outside gene matches: 6. This CDR3 has 16 amino acids. The CDR3 region has the DNA TGTGCCAGCAGCTACTTAGCGGGAGGGGGTTACAATGAGCAGTTCTTC. Its protein product is CASSYLAGGGYNEQFF.

This chain links TRBV10-1 with TRBJ1-1; D not resolved. V gave up 6 bases and J gave up 0 bases, with 8 bases separating them. The CDR3 totals 13 residues. Germline lookup yields CDR1 WNHNN and CDR2 SYGVQD (reference sequence). The chain's CDR3 is CASRVTMNTEAFF. Here the CDR3 DNA reads TGCGCCAGCAGAGTCACAATGAACACTGAAGCTTTCTTT.

The chain couples TRBV28 to TRBJ1-2; TRBD1 might be the D (5 bases). Germline lookup yields CDR1 MDHEN and CDR2 SYDVKM. Between the trimmed V and J ends, which lost 7 bases and 2 bases, there was a span of 17 bases. This CDR3 is 15 amino acids long. The CDR3 is CASIPALGENYGYTF. The CDR3 region has the DNA TGTGCCAGCATCCCCGCATTAGGGGAGAACTATGGCTACACCTTC.

The chain links TRBV9 to TRBJ2-5; 7 positions agree with TRBD1. Per the germline V gene, CDR1 is SGDLS and CDR2 is YYNGEE. Trimming removed 4 bases from V and 11 bases from J; junction bases left unmatched: 14. This CDR3 spans 14 amino acids. CDR3 residues: CASSPMDRRREQYF. CDR3 bases: TGTGCCAGCAGCCCGATGGACAGGAGAAGGGAGCAGTACTTC.

This clone is a singleton in its sample. This chain joins TRBV19 and TRBJ1-2, with a possible D match to TRBD1 (5 bases). This CDR3 comprises 12 residues. V was shortened by 6 bases and J by 8 bases, with 13 bases between the two germline ends. Germline V lookup: CDR1 LNHDA, CDR2 SQIVND (reference sequence). The CDR3 bases are TGTGCCAGTAGCACTGGGGCTGGCGGCTACACCTTC. Translation: CASSTGAGGYTF.